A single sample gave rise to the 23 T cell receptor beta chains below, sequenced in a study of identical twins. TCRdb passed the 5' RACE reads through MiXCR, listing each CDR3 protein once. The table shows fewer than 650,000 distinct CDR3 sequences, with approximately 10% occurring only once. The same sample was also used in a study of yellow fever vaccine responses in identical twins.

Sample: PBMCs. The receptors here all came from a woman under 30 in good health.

The CDR3 nucleotides are TGTGCCAGCAGCCTACTTCTTGGACTAGCATACAATGAGCAGTTCTTC. Protein sequence: CASSLLLGLAYNEQFF. The V gene is TRBV7-2, the J gene TRBJ2-1; 8 bases fit TRBD2. CDR1 and CDR2 (germline): SGHTA, FQGNSA. After removal of 5 bases from V and 4 bases from J, the junction contained 10 bases not matched to a gene. The CDR3 extends over 16 amino acids.

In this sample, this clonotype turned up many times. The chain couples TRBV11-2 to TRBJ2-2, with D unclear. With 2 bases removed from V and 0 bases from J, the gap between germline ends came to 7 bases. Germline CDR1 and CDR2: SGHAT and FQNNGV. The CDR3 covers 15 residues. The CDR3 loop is CASSLLIANTGELFF. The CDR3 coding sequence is TGTGCCAGCAGCTTACTTATCGCGAACACCGGGGAGCTGTTTTTT. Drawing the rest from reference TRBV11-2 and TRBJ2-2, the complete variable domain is EAGVAQSPRYKIIEKRQSVAFWCNPISGHATLYWYQQILGQGPKLLIQFQNNGVVDDSQLPKDRFSAERLKGVDSTLKIQPAKLEDSAVYLCASSLLIANTGELFFGEGSRLTVL.

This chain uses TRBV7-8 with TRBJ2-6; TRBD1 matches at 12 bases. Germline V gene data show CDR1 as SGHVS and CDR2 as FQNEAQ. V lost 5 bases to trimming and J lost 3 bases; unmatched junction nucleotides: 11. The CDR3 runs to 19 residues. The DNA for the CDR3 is TGTGCCAGCAGCGACCGGGACAGGGGGCGTGCGTTTGGGGCCAACGTCCTGACTTTC. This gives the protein CASSDRDRGRAFGANVLTF.

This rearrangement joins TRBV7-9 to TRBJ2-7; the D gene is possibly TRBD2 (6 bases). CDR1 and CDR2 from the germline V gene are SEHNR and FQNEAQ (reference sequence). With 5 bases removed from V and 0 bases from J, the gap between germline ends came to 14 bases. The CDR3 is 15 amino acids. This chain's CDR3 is CASSLLALNSYEQYF. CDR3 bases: TGTGCCAGCAGCCTACTAGCCTTAAACTCCTACGAGCAGTACTTC.

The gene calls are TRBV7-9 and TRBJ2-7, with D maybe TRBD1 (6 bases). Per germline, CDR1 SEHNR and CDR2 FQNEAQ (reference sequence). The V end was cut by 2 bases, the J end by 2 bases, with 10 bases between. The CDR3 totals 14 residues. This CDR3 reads CASSLQQGTYEQYF. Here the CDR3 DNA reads TGTGCCAGCAGCTTACAACAGGGAACCTACGAGCAGTACTTC.

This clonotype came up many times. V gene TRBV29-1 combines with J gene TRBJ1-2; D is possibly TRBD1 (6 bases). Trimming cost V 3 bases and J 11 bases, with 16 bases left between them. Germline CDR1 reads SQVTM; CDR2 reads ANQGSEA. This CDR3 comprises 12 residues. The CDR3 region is CSVDQGLLGYTF. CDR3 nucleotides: TGCAGCGTTGATCAGGGGCTATTAGGGTACACCTTC.

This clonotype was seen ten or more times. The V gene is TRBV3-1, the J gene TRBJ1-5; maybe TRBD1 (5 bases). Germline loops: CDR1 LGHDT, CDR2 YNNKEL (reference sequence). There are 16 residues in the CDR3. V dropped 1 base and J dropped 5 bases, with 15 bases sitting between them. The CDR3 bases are TGTGCCAGCAGCCAAGGACGACAGTCTTCCCATCAGCCCCAGCATTTT. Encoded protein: CASSQGRQSSHQPQHF. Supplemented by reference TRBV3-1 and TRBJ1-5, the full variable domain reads DTAVSQTPKYLVTQMGNDKSIKCEQNLGHDTMYWYKQDSKKFLKIMFSYNNKELIINETVPNRFSPKSPDKAHLNLHINSLELGDSAVYFCASSQGRQSSHQPQHFGDGTRLSIL.

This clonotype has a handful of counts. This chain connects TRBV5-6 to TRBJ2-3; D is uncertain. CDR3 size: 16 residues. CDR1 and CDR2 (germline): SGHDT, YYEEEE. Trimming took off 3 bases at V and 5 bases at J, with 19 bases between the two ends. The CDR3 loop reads CASSYNNAFIVDTQYF. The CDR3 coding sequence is TGTGCCAGCAGCTATAATAATGCCTTTATAGTAGATACGCAGTATTTT.

CDR3 nucleotides: TGTGCCAGCAGTGAAAGGGGCCATCGGGAGCAGTTCTTC. It translates to CASSERGHREQFF. V is TRBV6-1 and J is TRBJ2-1, with D perhaps TRBD1 (5 bases). The CDR3 totals 13 residues. With 2 bases removed from V and 10 bases from J, the gap between germline ends came to 12 bases. Germline-derived CDR1 and CDR2 are MNHNS and SASEGT.

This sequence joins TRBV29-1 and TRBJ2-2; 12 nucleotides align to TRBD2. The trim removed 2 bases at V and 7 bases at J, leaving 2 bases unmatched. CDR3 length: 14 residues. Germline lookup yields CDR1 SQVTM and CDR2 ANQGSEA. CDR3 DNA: TGCAGCGTTGAACTAGCGGGAGGGAACGGGGAGCTGTTTTTT. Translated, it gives CSVELAGGNGELFF.

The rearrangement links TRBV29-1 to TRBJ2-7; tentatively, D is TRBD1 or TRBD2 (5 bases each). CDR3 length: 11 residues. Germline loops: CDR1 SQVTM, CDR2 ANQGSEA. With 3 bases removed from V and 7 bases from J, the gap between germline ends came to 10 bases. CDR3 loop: CSVDEGSEQYF. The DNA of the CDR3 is TGCAGCGTTGATGAGGGGTCGGAGCAGTACTTC.

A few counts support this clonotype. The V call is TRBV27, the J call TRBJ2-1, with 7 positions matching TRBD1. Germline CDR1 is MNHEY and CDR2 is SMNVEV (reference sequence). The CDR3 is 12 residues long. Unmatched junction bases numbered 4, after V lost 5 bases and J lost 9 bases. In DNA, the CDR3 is TGTGCCAGCAGTGACAGGGTAGGTGAGCAGTTCTTC. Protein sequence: CASSDRVGEQFF.

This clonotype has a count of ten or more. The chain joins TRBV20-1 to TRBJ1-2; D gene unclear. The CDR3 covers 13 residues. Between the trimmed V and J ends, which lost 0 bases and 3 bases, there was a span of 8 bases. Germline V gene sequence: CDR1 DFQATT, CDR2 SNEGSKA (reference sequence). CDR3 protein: CSARDLADYGYTF. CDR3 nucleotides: TGCAGTGCTAGAGATCTGGCAGACTATGGCTACACCTTC.

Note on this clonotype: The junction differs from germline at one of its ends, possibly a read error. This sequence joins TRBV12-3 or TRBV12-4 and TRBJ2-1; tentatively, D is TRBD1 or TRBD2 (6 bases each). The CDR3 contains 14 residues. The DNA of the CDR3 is TGTGCCAGCAGTTTACCTTCGCGGGGACATGAACAGTTCTTC. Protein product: CASSLPSRGHEQFF.

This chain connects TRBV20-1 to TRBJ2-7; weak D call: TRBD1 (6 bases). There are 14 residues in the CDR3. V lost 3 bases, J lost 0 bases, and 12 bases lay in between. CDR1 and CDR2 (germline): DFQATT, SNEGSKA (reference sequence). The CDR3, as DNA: TGCAGTGCTAGGTGGACAGAAGGCTCCTACGAGCAGTACTTC. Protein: CSARWTEGSYEQYF.

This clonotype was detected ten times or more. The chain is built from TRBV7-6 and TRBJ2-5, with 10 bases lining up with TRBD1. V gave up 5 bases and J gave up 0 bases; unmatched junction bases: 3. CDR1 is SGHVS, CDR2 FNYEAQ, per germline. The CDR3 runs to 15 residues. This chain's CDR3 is CASSRTGGYQETQYF. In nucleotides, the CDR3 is TGTGCCAGCAGCCGGACAGGGGGTTACCAAGAGACCCAGTACTTC.

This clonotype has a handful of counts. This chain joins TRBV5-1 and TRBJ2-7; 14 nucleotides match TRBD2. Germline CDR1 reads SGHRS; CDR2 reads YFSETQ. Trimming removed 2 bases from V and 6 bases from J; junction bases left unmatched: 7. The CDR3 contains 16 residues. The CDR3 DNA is TGCGCCAGCAGCTTCGGACTAGCGGGAGGTCTAGGCGAGCAGTACTTC. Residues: CASSFGLAGGLGEQYF. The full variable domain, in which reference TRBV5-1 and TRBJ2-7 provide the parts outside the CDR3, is KAGVTQTPRYLIKTRGQQVTLSCSPISGHRSVSWYQQTPGQGLQFLFEYFSETQRNKGNFPGRFSGRQFSNSRSEMNVSTLELGDSALYLCASSFGLAGGLGEQYFGPGTRLTVT.

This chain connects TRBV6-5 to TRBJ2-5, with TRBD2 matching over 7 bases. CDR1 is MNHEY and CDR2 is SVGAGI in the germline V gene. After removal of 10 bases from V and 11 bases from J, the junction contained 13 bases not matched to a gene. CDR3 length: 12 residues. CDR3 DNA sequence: TGTGCCACGAGGGGAACTAGCGACCCACAGTACTTC. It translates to CATRGTSDPQYF.

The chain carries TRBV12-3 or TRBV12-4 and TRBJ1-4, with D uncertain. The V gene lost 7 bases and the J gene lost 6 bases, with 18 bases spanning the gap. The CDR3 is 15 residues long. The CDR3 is CASIKEGSSDEKLFF. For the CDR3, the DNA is TGTGCCAGCATCAAGGAGGGATCCTCCGATGAAAAACTGTTTTTT.

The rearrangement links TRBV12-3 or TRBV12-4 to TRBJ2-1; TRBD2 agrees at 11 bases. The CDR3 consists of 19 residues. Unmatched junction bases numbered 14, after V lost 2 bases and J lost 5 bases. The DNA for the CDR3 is TGTGCCAGCAGTTTAAGCTGGACTAGCGGGCCGCAGCAAGACAATGAGCAGTTCTTC. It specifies CASSLSWTSGPQQDNEQFF.

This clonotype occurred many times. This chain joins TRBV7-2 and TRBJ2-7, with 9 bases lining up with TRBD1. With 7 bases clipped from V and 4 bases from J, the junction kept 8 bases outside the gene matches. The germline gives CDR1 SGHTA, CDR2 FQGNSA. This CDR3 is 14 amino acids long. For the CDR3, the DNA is TGTGCCAGCACTTTCCGGGACAGGGTTTACGAGCAGTACTTC. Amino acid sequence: CASTFRDRVYEQYF.

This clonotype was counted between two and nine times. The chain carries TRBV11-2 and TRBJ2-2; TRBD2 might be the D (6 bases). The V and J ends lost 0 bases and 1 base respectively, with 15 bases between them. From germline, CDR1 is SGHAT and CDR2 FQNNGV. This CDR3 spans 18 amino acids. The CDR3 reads CASSLEDLAGWNTGELFF. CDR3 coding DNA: TGTGCCAGCAGCTTAGAGGATCTTGCGGGATGGAACACCGGGGAGCTGTTTTTT.

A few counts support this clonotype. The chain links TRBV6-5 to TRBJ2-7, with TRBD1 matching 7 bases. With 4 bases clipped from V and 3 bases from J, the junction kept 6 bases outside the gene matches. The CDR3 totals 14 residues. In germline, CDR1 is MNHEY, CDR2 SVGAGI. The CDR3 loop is CASSLYRGVYEQYF. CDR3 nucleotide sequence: TGTGCCAGCAGTTTGTACAGGGGAGTCTACGAGCAGTACTTC.